This entry lists 23 T cell receptor beta chains sequenced from one sample in a study of blood T cell repertoires in COVID-19. Sequencing was performed with immunoSEQ multiplex PCR; in TCRdb, only in-frame clones are kept and a portion is missing. In the table there are around 300,000 clones, 90% of which are singletons. Sequencing input: PBMCs or T cells enriched from blood (not recorded which). These receptors originate from a woman between 18 and 29 years old with acute COVID-19.

This clone was picked up one time. The chain combines TRBV27 with TRBJ2-7, with TRBD1 matching 7 bases. Per germline, CDR1 MNHEY and CDR2 SMNVEV (reference sequence). The CDR3 contains 14 residues. V lost 4 bases to trimming and J lost 3 bases; unmatched junction nucleotides: 6. CDR3 DNA: TGTGCCAGCAGTTCGAGGGACAGAATCTACGAGCAGTACTTC. Translating gives CASSSRDRIYEQYF.

The chain recombines TRBV28 with TRBJ1-5; D is uncertain. Germline V gene lookup returns CDR1 MDHEN and CDR2 SYDVKM. The V and J ends lost 1 base and 5 bases respectively, with 15 bases between them. There are 16 residues in the CDR3. The chain's CDR3 is CASSLLGPSLHQPQHF. DNA for the CDR3: TGTGCCAGCAGTTTATTGGGCCCATCCCTGCATCAGCCCCAGCATTTT.

The rearrangement uses TRBV5-1 and TRBJ2-1; 13 bases are a match to TRBD2. The V gene end was trimmed by 0 bases and the J gene end by 8 bases; junction bases not matched to a gene: 5. Germline V CDR1 and CDR2: SGHRS, YFSETQ. The CDR3 totals 16 residues. The CDR3 region is CASSLGTSGRWDEQFF. The CDR3 DNA follows: TGCGCCAGCAGCTTGGGGACTAGCGGGAGATGGGATGAGCAGTTCTTC.

This chain uses TRBV28 with TRBJ2-7; the D is unclear. Germline CDR1 reads MDHEN; CDR2 reads SYDVKM. V shed 5 bases and J shed 3 bases, with 23 bases lying between them. The CDR3 runs to 17 residues. This CDR3 reads CASSRRPPGYIHYEQYF. The CDR3 DNA reads as TGTGCCAGCAGTCGAAGACCCCCGGGTTACATTCACTACGAGCAGTACTTC. Together with reference TRBV28 and TRBJ2-7, the CDR3 gives the full variable domain: DVKVTQSSRYLVKRTGEKVFLECVQDMDHENMFWYRQDPGLGLRLIYFSYDVKMKEKGDIPEGYSVSREKKERFSLILESASTNQTSMYLCASSRRPPGYIHYEQYFGPGTRLTVT.

The J gene is TRBJ2-7, the V gene TRBV27; tentative D call: TRBD1 (6 bases). V was pared by 7 bases and J by 0 bases, with 13 bases between. This CDR3 is built from 14 residues. Germline values: CDR1 MNHEY, CDR2 SMNVEV (reference sequence). In DNA, the CDR3 is TGTGCCAGCACCCTACAGGGTACCTCCTACGAGCAGTACTTC. This codes for CASTLQGTSYEQYF.

The chain employs TRBV2 and TRBJ2-7; 8 nucleotides agree with TRBD2. The V gene end was trimmed by 6 bases and the J gene end by 0 bases; junction bases not matched to a gene: 10. Per germline, CDR1 SNHLY and CDR2 FYNNEI. This CDR3 has 16 residues. CDR3 sequence (DNA): TGTGCCAGCAGCTTCTCTACTAGCGGAATCTCCTACGAGCAGTACTTC. This gives the protein CASSFSTSGISYEQYF.

V and J are TRBV19 and TRBJ1-5; maybe TRBD1 (5 bases). The CDR3 loop spans 15 amino acids. Trimming left V 3 bases short and J 0 bases short, with 9 bases between. Germline lookup yields CDR1 LNHDA and CDR2 SQIVND (reference sequence). Here the CDR3 reads CASSIRGGSNQPQHF. The DNA of the CDR3 is TGTGCCAGTAGTATTCGGGGGGGTAGCAATCAGCCCCAGCATTTT.

This chain connects TRBV6-4 to TRBJ2-7; no definite D call. The CDR3 has 10 amino acids. The germline V gene has CDR1 MRHNA and CDR2 SNTAGT. Deletions cut 2 bases from V and 9 bases from J, with 5 bases between. DNA of the CDR3: TGTGCCAGCAGTGACAACGGGCAGTACTTC. This codes for CASSDNGQYF.

This chain uses TRBV3-1 (or the pseudogene TRBV3-2) with TRBJ1-2; 8 bases align to TRBD1. V shed 1 base, J shed 5 bases, and the junction held 6 bases outside the gene matches. Germline assignment: CDR1 LGHDT and CDR2 YNNKEL (reference sequence). CDR3 length: 15 amino acids. CDR3 region: CASSQGTGGGYGYTF. Written as DNA, the CDR3 is TGTGCCAGCAGCCAAGGCACAGGGGGAGGGTATGGCTACACCTTC.

V is TRBV18 and J is TRBJ2-5, with 7 bases that match TRBD1. CDR3 length equals 14 residues. CDR1 and CDR2 from the germline V gene are KGHSH and LQKENI. V lost 3 bases and J lost 0; bases outside the gene matches: 1. In DNA form, the CDR3 reads TGTGCCAGCTCACCGACAGGGTACCAAGAGACCCAGTACTTC. It translates to CASSPTGYQETQYF.

This clone appeared once. The chain employs TRBV30 and TRBJ1-1, with 7 bases fitting TRBD1. CDR3 length equals 12 residues. Germline V gene sequence: CDR1 GTSNPN, CDR2 SVGIG (reference sequence). The V gene end was trimmed by 5 bases and the J gene end by 1 base; junction bases not matched to a gene: 1. The CDR3 coding sequence is TGTGCCTGGGACAGGGAGAACACTGAAGCTTTCTTT. Protein product: CAWDRENTEAFF.

The genes are TRBV3-1 (or the pseudogene TRBV3-2) and TRBJ1-2, with TRBD1 matching over 7 bases. The J segment lost 13 bases and the V segment lost 3 bases, leaving 11 bases of the junction unmatched. Germline V gene sequence: CDR1 LGHDT, CDR2 YNNKEL (reference sequence). The CDR3 consists of 13 residues. CDR3 in amino acids: CASSHRDSLKFTF. The CDR3, as DNA: TGTGCCAGCAGCCACCGGGACAGCCTAAAGTTCACCTTC.

The rearrangement links TRBV28 to TRBJ1-2; D ambiguous. Trimming took 3 bases from V and 4 from J, leaving 6 bases between them. This CDR3 has 12 amino acids. CDR1 and CDR2 (germline): MDHEN, SYDVKM. The CDR3 nucleotides are TGTGCCAGCAGTTTCGAGGGCTATGGCTACACCTTC. Protein: CASSFEGYGYTF.

The J gene is TRBJ1-1, the V gene TRBV5-1, with no clear D. This CDR3 has 14 amino acids. V gave up 2 bases and J gave up 5 bases, with 13 bases separating them. In germline, CDR1 is SGHRS, CDR2 YFSETQ. CDR3 amino acids: CASSLKGRLTEAFF. Written as DNA, the CDR3 is TGCGCCAGCAGCTTAAAAGGCAGGCTAACTGAAGCTTTCTTT.

The CDR3 region has the DNA TGTGCCAGCAGCCGGGACAGACGGCCAAGAGAGCAGTTCTTC. Amino acids: CASSRDRRPREQFF. The chain employs TRBV5-6 and TRBJ2-1, with 7 bases fitting TRBD1. The CDR3 extends over 14 amino acids. V shed 4 bases, J shed 10 bases, and the junction held 11 bases outside the gene matches. Germline-derived CDR1 and CDR2 are SGHDT and YYEEEE.

This chain links TRBV11-2 with TRBJ1-3; 8 bases fit TRBD1. V was pared by 2 bases and J by 8 bases, with 2 bases of the junction left unmatched. This CDR3 spans 13 amino acids. Germline assignment: CDR1 SGHAT and CDR2 FQNNGV. The CDR3 protein is CASSLTGGHTIYF. CDR3 bases: TGTGCCAGCAGCTTAACAGGGGGTCACACCATATATTTT.

This chain joins TRBV7-3 and TRBJ2-3; 12 bases line up with TRBD2. Germline lookup yields CDR1 SGHTA and CDR2 FQGTGA. The CDR3 runs to 16 residues. Trimming took 2 bases from V and 5 from J; bases not matched to a gene: 5. This CDR3 reads CASSLSKGLAGDTQYF. The CDR3 DNA reads as TGTGCCAGCAGCTTATCAAAGGGACTAGCGGGAGATACGCAGTATTTT.

The rearrangement joins TRBV18 to TRBJ2-2; TRBD1 matches 8 bases. The V segment lost 5 bases and the J segment 1 base; nucleotides outside the gene matches: 3. Germline CDR1 reads KGHSH; CDR2 reads LQKENI. The CDR3 is made up of 15 amino acids. This CDR3 is CASSYGQGNTGELFF. Written as DNA, the CDR3 is TGTGCCAGCTCATACGGACAGGGGAACACCGGGGAGCTGTTTTTT.

With respect to this clone: Other DNA sequences in this sample translate to the same CDR3. The rearrangement uses TRBV28 and TRBJ1-6, with D unclear. The germline gives CDR1 MDHEN, CDR2 SYDVKM. CDR3 length: 12 amino acids. V was cut by 3 bases and J by 7 bases, with 4 bases left in between. CDR3 nucleotides: TGTGCCAGCAGTTTCAGGAATTCACCCCTCCACTTT. Translated: CASSFRNSPLHF.

This clone was detected a few times. The V and J genes are TRBV28 and TRBJ1-4; a weak D match, TRBD1 (5 bases). The germline V gene has CDR1 MDHEN and CDR2 SYDVKM. V was pared by 3 bases and J by 13 bases, with 24 bases between. The CDR3 sequence is 16 residues long. The CDR3 nucleotides read TGTGCCAGCAGTTTTAGATCCTTTATGAAGACAGCCAGACTGTTTTTT. Encoded protein: CASSFRSFMKTARLFF.

This clone occurred once. The chain is built from TRBV5-1 and TRBJ1-1, with D perhaps TRBD1 (6 bases). CDR1 SGHRS and CDR2 YFSETQ come from the germline V gene. The CDR3 extends over 16 amino acids. V was cut by 6 bases and J by 1 base, with 19 bases left in between. This chain's CDR3 is CASTFLRPGANTEAFF. In nucleotides, the CDR3 is TGCGCCAGCACTTTCCTTCGGCCAGGGGCGAACACTGAAGCTTTCTTT.

The rearrangement links TRBV5-1 to TRBJ2-2, with 10 bases that match TRBD2. Per the germline V gene, CDR1 is SGHRS and CDR2 is YFSETQ. The CDR3 has 15 amino acids. The V segment lost 3 bases and the J segment 6 bases; nucleotides outside the gene matches: 5. This CDR3 reads CASSSLAGGAGELFF. Written as DNA, the CDR3 is TGCGCCAGCAGCTCCTTAGCGGGAGGAGCCGGGGAGCTGTTTTTT.

The chain has TRBV11-2 and TRBJ2-5; 13 nucleotides agree with TRBD2. From germline, CDR1 is SGHAT and CDR2 FQNNGV. The J segment lost 7 bases and the V segment lost 6 bases, leaving 8 bases of the junction unmatched. This CDR3 contains 15 residues. The CDR3 protein is CASRLGLAGRVTQYF. In DNA form, the CDR3 reads TGTGCCAGCAGACTGGGACTAGCGGGACGTGTGACCCAGTACTTC.